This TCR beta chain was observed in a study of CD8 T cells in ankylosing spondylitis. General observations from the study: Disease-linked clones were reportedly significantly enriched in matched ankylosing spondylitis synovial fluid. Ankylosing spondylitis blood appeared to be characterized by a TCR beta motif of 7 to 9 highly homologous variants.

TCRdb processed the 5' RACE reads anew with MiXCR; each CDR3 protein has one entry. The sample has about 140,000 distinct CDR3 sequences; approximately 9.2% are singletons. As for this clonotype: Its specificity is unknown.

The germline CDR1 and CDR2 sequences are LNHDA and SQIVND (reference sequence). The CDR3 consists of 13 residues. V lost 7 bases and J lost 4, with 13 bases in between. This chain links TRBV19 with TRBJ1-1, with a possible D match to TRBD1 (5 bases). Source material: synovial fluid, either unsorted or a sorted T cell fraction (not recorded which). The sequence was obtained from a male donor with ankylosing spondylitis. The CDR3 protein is CASTLRDGTEAFF. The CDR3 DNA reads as TGTGCCAGTACCCTCAGGGACGGCACTGAAGCTTTCTTT.